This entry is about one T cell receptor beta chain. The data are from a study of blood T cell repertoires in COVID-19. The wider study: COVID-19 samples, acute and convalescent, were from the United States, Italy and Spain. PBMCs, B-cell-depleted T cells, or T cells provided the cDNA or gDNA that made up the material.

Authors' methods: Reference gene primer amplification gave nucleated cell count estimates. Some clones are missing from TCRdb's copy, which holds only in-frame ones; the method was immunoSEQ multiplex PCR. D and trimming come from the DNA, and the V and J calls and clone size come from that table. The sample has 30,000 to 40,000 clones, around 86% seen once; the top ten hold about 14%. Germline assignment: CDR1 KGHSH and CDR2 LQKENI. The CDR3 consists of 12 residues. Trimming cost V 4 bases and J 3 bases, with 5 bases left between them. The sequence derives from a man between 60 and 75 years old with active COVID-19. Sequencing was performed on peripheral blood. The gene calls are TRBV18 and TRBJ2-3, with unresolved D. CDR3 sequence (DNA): TGTGCCAGCTCACTAAAAACAGATACGCAGTATTTT. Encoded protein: CASSLKTDTQYF.